This entry lists 31 T cell receptor beta chains sequenced from one sample in a study of blood T cell repertoires in COVID-19. TCRdb keeps only in-frame clones here, not all; method: immunoSEQ multiplex PCR. The sample shows some 180,000 clones, roughly 80% of them seen only once. Sequencing was done on a sample of peripheral blood. The receptor source for this set is a woman aged 40 to 50 with COVID-19, enrolled during active disease.

The chain joins TRBV2 to TRBJ1-4; 8 bases map to TRBD1. Germline loops: CDR1 SNHLY, CDR2 FYNNEI. J gave up 7 bases and V 7 bases, and 5 bases lay outside the gene matches. The CDR3 loop spans 13 amino acids. CDR3 sequence reads: CASIGQGGEKLFF. In DNA form, the CDR3 reads TGTGCCAGCATTGGACAGGGTGGTGAAAAACTGTTTTTT.

V usage is TRBV3-1 (or the pseudogene TRBV3-2) and J usage is TRBJ2-5, with 7 bases identical to TRBD2. CDR3 size: 16 residues. Trimming took 8 bases from V and 1 from J; bases not matched to a gene: 13. The germline CDR1 and CDR2 sequences are LGHDT and YNNKEL (reference sequence). CDR3 sequence reads: CASGRGSAGTQETQYF. CDR3 sequence (DNA): TGTGCCAGCGGGCGAGGGTCAGCGGGAACCCAAGAGACCCAGTACTTC.

The V call is TRBV28, the J call TRBJ1-2, with D uncertain. Trimming cost V 2 bases and J 5 bases, with 6 bases left between them. The CDR3 runs 12 residues. Germline values: CDR1 MDHEN, CDR2 SYDVKM. The CDR3 DNA reads TGTGCCAGCAGTTTACTACAGTATGGCTACACCTTC. Encoded protein: CASSLLQYGYTF.

The gene calls are TRBV19 and TRBJ2-1; 7 nucleotides line up with TRBD2. The CDR3 has 12 amino acids. Trimming took 9 bases from V and 5 from J; bases not matched to a gene: 4. Germline lookup yields CDR1 LNHDA and CDR2 SQIVND (reference sequence). The CDR3 sequence is CASRDYHNEQFF. The CDR3 nucleotides read TGTGCCAGCCGGGACTATCACAATGAGCAGTTCTTC.

This clone came up many times. The chain combines TRBV14 with TRBJ2-1, with a possible D match to TRBD1 (5 bases). Trimming removed 0 bases from V and 8 bases from J, with 5 bases in between. The CDR3 length is 12 residues. Germline-derived CDR1 and CDR2 are SGHDN and FVKESK. CDR3 loop: CASSQDRDEQFF. The DNA for the CDR3 is TGTGCCAGCAGCCAAGACAGGGATGAGCAGTTCTTC.

The genes are TRBV7-9 and TRBJ1-2; D possibly corresponds to TRBD1 (5 bases). There are 12 residues in the CDR3. V was cut by 5 bases and J by 4 bases, with 8 bases left in between. The germline V gene has CDR1 SEHNR and CDR2 FQNEAQ (reference sequence). CDR3 nucleotides: TGTGCCAGCAGCGCGGGGCTCTATGGCTACACCTTC. Amino acid sequence: CASSAGLYGYTF.

The chain links TRBV29-1 to TRBJ2-5; tentatively, D is TRBD2 (5 bases). The CDR3 is 12 amino acids. V lost 4 bases to trimming and J lost 3 bases, with 9 bases between them. CDR1 is SQVTM, CDR2 ANQGSEA, per germline. The CDR3 DNA follows: TGCAGCGTTGCGAGGACTGAAGAGACCCAGTACTTC. Its protein product is CSVARTEETQYF.

The rearrangement uses TRBV27 and TRBJ1-5; D remains ambiguous. The CDR3 runs 14 residues. Deletions cut 5 bases from V and 0 bases from J, with 8 bases between. The germline V gene encodes CDR1 MNHEY and CDR2 SMNVEV (reference sequence). The CDR3 bases are TGTGCCAGCAGTCCCTCGGGTAGCAATCAGCCCCAGCATTTT. The encoded protein is CASSPSGSNQPQHF.

CDR3 in amino acids: CSPSTAYEQYF. Written as DNA, the CDR3 is TGCAGTCCCTCCACGGCCTACGAGCAGTACTTC. The chain links TRBV20-1 to TRBJ2-7; D is uncertain. The CDR3 is 11 amino acids. V lost 8 bases and J lost 2, with 10 bases in between. The germline V gene encodes CDR1 DFQATT and CDR2 SNEGSKA (reference sequence).

The V gene is TRBV3-1 (or the pseudogene TRBV3-2), the J gene TRBJ2-7; a possible D gene is TRBD1 (5 bases). Trimming shortened V by 4 bases and J by 1 base, and 11 bases separated the two germline ends. The CDR3 is made up of 14 amino acids. Germline V gene data show CDR1 as LGHDT and CDR2 as YNNKEL (reference sequence). This chain's CDR3 is CASSPGAGSYEQYF. The CDR3 DNA reads TGTGCCAGCAGCCCTGGGGCCGGGTCCTACGAGCAGTACTTC.

V is TRBV7-9 and J is TRBJ2-2, with D hard to call. The CDR3 totals 14 residues. V was trimmed by 1 base and J by 4 bases, leaving 7 bases between them. CDR1 is SEHNR and CDR2 is FQNEAQ in the germline V gene (reference sequence). The CDR3 loop is CASSLVSGTGELFF. The CDR3, as DNA: TGTGCCAGCAGCTTAGTTTCGGGCACCGGGGAGCTGTTTTTT.

This clone was observed a single time. The V gene is TRBV30, the J gene TRBJ2-2; perhaps TRBD1 as D (6 bases). In germline, CDR1 is GTSNPN, CDR2 SVGIG (reference sequence). The CDR3 loop spans 15 amino acids. Trimming removed 2 bases from V and 0 bases from J, with 10 bases in between. The CDR3 sequence: CAWSLDSSNTGELFF. CDR3 DNA sequence: TGTGCCTGGAGTCTGGACAGTTCGAACACCGGGGAGCTGTTTTTT.

V usage is TRBV9 and J usage is TRBJ2-1, with D perhaps matching TRBD2 (6 bases). Deletions cut 4 bases from V and 7 bases from J, with 12 bases between. The CDR3 has 13 residues. Per the germline V gene, CDR1 is SGDLS and CDR2 is YYNGEE. Written as DNA, the CDR3 is TGTGCCAGCAGCCTACGCGGGGAAAATGAGCAGTTCTTC. It specifies CASSLRGENEQFF. Supplemented by reference TRBV9 and TRBJ2-1, the full variable domain reads DSGVTQTPKHLITATGQRVTLRCSPRSGDLSVYWYQQSLDQGLQFLIQYYNGEERAKGNILERFSAQQFPDLHSELNLSSLELGDSALYFCASSLRGENEQFFGPGTRLTVL.

The chain joins TRBV5-1 to TRBJ1-5; tentative D call: TRBD1 (5 bases). CDR3 length: 13 amino acids. The V gene lost 4 bases and the J gene lost 7 bases, with 12 bases spanning the gap. The germline CDR1 and CDR2 sequences are SGHRS and YFSETQ. CDR3 coding DNA: TGCGCCAGCAGCATTGGTGGGGGGCAGCCCCAGCATTTT. Translated, it gives CASSIGGGQPQHF.

The chain combines TRBV7-6 with TRBJ1-3; tentatively, D is TRBD1 (6 bases). From germline, CDR1 is SGHVS and CDR2 FNYEAQ. The CDR3 has 15 amino acids. The V end was cut by 4 bases, the J end by 0 bases, with 10 bases between. CDR3 DNA sequence: TGTGCCAGCAGCTCTGACAGGATCTCTGGAAACACCATATATTTT. Its translation: CASSSDRISGNTIYF.

In this sample, this clone turned up a few times. The chain combines TRBV3-1 (or the pseudogene TRBV3-2) with TRBJ2-2; no firm D call. The V gene's germline CDR1 is LGHDT and CDR2 YNNKEL (reference sequence). V dropped 3 bases and J dropped 7 bases, with 3 bases sitting between them. The CDR3 totals 11 residues. The CDR3 region has the DNA TGTGCCAGCAGCCATATCGGGGAGCTGTTTTTT. It encodes CASSHIGELFF.

The chain joins TRBV10-2 to TRBJ1-5, with D hard to call. Germline-derived CDR1 and CDR2 are WSHSY and SAAADI. The CDR3 spans 14 residues. Trimming shortened V by 0 bases and J by 2 bases, and 5 bases separated the two germline ends. The CDR3 sequence is CASSESSGNQPQHF. The DNA for the CDR3 is TGCGCCAGCAGTGAGTCCTCTGGCAATCAGCCCCAGCATTTT.

The genes are TRBV2 and TRBJ2-2; tentatively, D is TRBD2 (6 bases). This CDR3 contains 14 residues. CDR1 is SNHLY, CDR2 FYNNEI, per germline. Trimming removed 6 bases from V and 6 bases from J, with 14 bases in between. The CDR3 loop is CASRKGLSAGELFF. The CDR3 DNA reads as TGTGCCAGCAGAAAGGGACTCAGCGCCGGGGAGCTGTTTTTT.

This rearrangement joins TRBV29-1 to TRBJ1-3; 10 bases match TRBD1. The CDR3 is made up of 15 amino acids. Unmatched junction bases numbered 8, after V lost 6 bases and J lost 3 bases. CDR1 and CDR2 (germline): SQVTM, ANQGSEA. DNA for the CDR3: TGCAGCGTAGTCGGGACAGGGGTACGTGGAAACACCATATATTTT. Translated, it gives CSVVGTGVRGNTIYF.

V is TRBV11-2 and J is TRBJ1-2; TRBD1 aligns across 10 bases. Trimming removed 5 bases from V and 6 bases from J; junction bases left unmatched: 15. The CDR3 sequence is 17 residues long. Germline CDR1 reads SGHAT; CDR2 reads FQNNGV. CDR3 sequence: CASSERGTGTGVDGYTF. The CDR3 DNA follows: TGTGCCAGCAGCGAGAGGGGAACCGGGACAGGGGTCGATGGCTACACCTTC.

This rearrangement joins TRBV19 to TRBJ2-7; TRBD2 agrees at 7 bases. V shed 4 bases, J shed 6 bases, and the junction held 9 bases outside the gene matches. The CDR3 is 14 residues long. Per the germline V gene, CDR1 is LNHDA and CDR2 is SQIVND (reference sequence). The CDR3 reads CASSTTSADPEQYV. CDR3 DNA: TGTGCCAGTAGTACAACTAGCGCCGACCCCGAGCAGTACGTC.

In its sample, this clone was seen a few times. This chain uses TRBV4-1 with TRBJ1-6; D not certain. V was pared by 3 bases and J by 5 bases, with 8 bases between. Per germline, CDR1 MGHRA and CDR2 YSYEKL. The CDR3 runs to 14 residues. The CDR3 nucleotides are TGCGCCAGCAGCCAGTCTCTTGATAATTCACCCCTCCACTTT. Its translation is CASSQSLDNSPLHF.

The rearrangement links TRBV3-1 (or the pseudogene TRBV3-2) to TRBJ2-2, with 8 bases identical to TRBD1. The V gene's germline CDR1 is LGHDT and CDR2 YNNKEL (reference sequence). After removal of 1 base from V and 7 bases from J, the junction contained 8 bases not matched to a gene. CDR3 length: 16 residues. As DNA, the CDR3 is TGTGCCAGCAGCCAAGGCGGGGCAGGGGGCCACGGGGAGCTGTTTTTT. Translating gives CASSQGGAGGHGELFF.

The V gene is TRBV12-3 or TRBV12-4, the J gene TRBJ1-2; D uncertain. This CDR3 contains 13 residues. Trimming took 3 bases from V and 4 from J, leaving 9 bases between them. CDR3 sequence: CASSLIPLYGYTF. The CDR3 nucleotides read TGTGCCAGCAGTTTGATCCCACTCTATGGCTACACCTTC.

The rearrangement joins TRBV7-3 to TRBJ2-1, with 12 nucleotides matching TRBD2. This CDR3 is 16 amino acids long. Trimming removed 3 bases from V and 6 bases from J; junction bases left unmatched: 6. CDR1 SGHTA and CDR2 FQGTGA come from the germline V gene. The CDR3 DNA reads as TGTGCCAGCAGCTTGGCTAGCGGGGGGGCAGGCAATGAGCAGTTCTTC. Protein: CASSLASGGAGNEQFF.

The chain carries TRBV7-8 and TRBJ2-1, with TRBD1 identical over 7 bases. The germline V gene has CDR1 SGHVS and CDR2 FQNEAQ. J was trimmed by 9 bases and V by 0 bases; bases with no gene match: 5. The CDR3 covers 14 residues. CDR3: CASSLARGRGEQFF. DNA of the CDR3: TGTGCCAGCAGCTTAGCGAGGGGGCGTGGTGAGCAGTTCTTC.

V is TRBV27 and J is TRBJ2-2, with no clear D. V was shortened by 3 bases and J by 2 bases, with 10 bases between the two germline ends. Germline V gene lookup returns CDR1 MNHEY and CDR2 SMNVEV (reference sequence). The CDR3 is 15 amino acids. This chain's CDR3 is CASSFGRFNTGELFF. In nucleotides, the CDR3 is TGTGCCAGCAGTTTTGGCAGGTTTAACACCGGGGAGCTGTTTTTT.

This clone showed up just once. This chain uses TRBV3-1 (or the pseudogene TRBV3-2) with TRBJ2-1; D remains ambiguous. The CDR3 consists of 14 residues. Trimming stripped 3 bases from V and 7 bases from J, with 13 bases between. In germline, CDR1 is LGHDT, CDR2 YNNKEL (reference sequence). The CDR3 protein is CASSQGRFSNEQFF. CDR3 bases: TGTGCCAGCAGCCAGGGCCGATTTTCAAATGAGCAGTTCTTC.

This chain links TRBV9 with TRBJ2-3; a weak D match, TRBD2 (5 bases). Looked up from germline, CDR1 is SGDLS and CDR2 is YYNGEE. The CDR3 loop spans 14 amino acids. V gave up 0 bases and J gave up 4 bases, with 9 bases separating them. In nucleotides, the CDR3 is TGTGCCAGCAGCGTAGTTGAGGGCTCAGATACGCAGTATTTT. Protein product: CASSVVEGSDTQYF.

The chain has TRBV24-1 and TRBJ2-1; 11 nucleotides match TRBD1. J lost 8 bases, V lost 3 bases, and 8 bases had no gene match. This CDR3 spans 16 amino acids. CDR1 and CDR2 (germline): KGHDR, SFDVKD. This CDR3 is CATSDRTGGILDEQFF. DNA of the CDR3: TGTGCCACCAGTGATCGGACAGGGGGCATCTTGGATGAGCAGTTCTTC.

The rearrangement uses TRBV6-5 and TRBJ2-1, with 7 positions matching TRBD1. Looked up from germline, CDR1 is MNHEY and CDR2 is SVGAGI. The junction had 6 bases not matched to a gene; V was cut back by 9 bases and J by 4 bases. The CDR3 extends over 13 amino acids. The CDR3 protein is CASGTENYNEQFF. CDR3 nucleotide sequence: TGTGCCAGTGGGACAGAAAATTACAATGAGCAGTTCTTC.